The 8 T cell receptor beta chains given below trace back to one sample, sequenced in a study of CXCR3-negative and CXCR3-positive naive CD8 T cells. The authors made the TRB cDNA libraries by 5' RACE using UMI labels. Using the 5' RACE reads, TCRdb records one entry per CDR3 protein without DNA. The sample holds approximately 66,000 distinct CDR3 sequences. Sequences were obtained from naive CXCR3- CD8+ T cells from blood. Subset reported: CD45RO-CCR7+CD27+CD95- naive CD8+ T cells lacking CXCR3 (TNR3-). The receptor source for this set is a human donor in good health. Some clones in this sample may be carry-over from other donors' samples.

This chain connects TRBV5-1 to TRBJ2-5. This CDR3 has 12 amino acids. Per the germline V gene, CDR1 is SGHRS and CDR2 is YFSETQ. CDR3 protein: CASSLFQETQYF.

The genes are TRBV10-1 and TRBJ2-6; absent DNA, TCRdb's TRBD1 call cannot be checked. The germline V gene has CDR1 WNHNN and CDR2 SYGVQD (reference sequence). The CDR3 runs 18 residues. The CDR3 protein is CAIQTRGRGNSGANVLTF.

V usage is TRBV7-9 and J usage is TRBJ1-1; lacking DNA, the TRBD1 call made by TCRdb goes unchecked. The germline V gene encodes CDR1 SEHNR and CDR2 FQNEAQ (reference sequence). The CDR3 is 16 amino acids. The chain's CDR3 is CASRPGPGQLNTEAFF.

CDR3 sequence reads: CASSQGQSPAYEQYF. The genes are TRBV14 and TRBJ2-7; TCRdb calls TRBD1, which cannot be checked without DNA. The CDR3 is made up of 15 amino acids. Germline assignment: CDR1 SGHDN and CDR2 FVKESK.

V gene TRBV29-1 combines with J gene TRBJ1-1; TCRdb picks TRBD1, but there is no DNA to check that call. Germline V CDR1 and CDR2: SQVTM, ANQGSEA. The CDR3 runs 14 residues. The CDR3 loop reads CSVGSLQGVTEAFF.

The chain couples TRBV7-9 to TRBJ2-7. Germline CDR1 is SEHNR and CDR2 is FQNEAQ (reference sequence). CDR3 length: 16 amino acids. This CDR3 is CASSLASWGTVYEQYF.

The chain is built from TRBV7-8 and TRBJ2-1; TCRdb indicates TRBD1, and absent DNA this call remains unverified. This CDR3 has 15 residues. Per the germline V gene, CDR1 is SGHVS and CDR2 is FQNEAQ. The CDR3 reads CASSPQGFRNNEQFF.

The J gene is TRBJ2-7, the V gene TRBV9; the TRBD1 assignment by TCRdb is unverifiable without DNA. The CDR3 extends over 14 amino acids. Germline V gene data show CDR1 as SGDLS and CDR2 as YYNGEE. CDR3 sequence reads: CASSPGAGNYEQYF.